Each of the 3 T cell receptor beta chains below was sequenced from the same sample in a study of OX40 agonist ivuxolimab in advanced cancers. The library came from the immunoSEQ multiplex PCR assay. TCRdb took over this immuneACCESS table, retaining in-frame rearrangements with V and J assigned. Such tables are incomplete; in checked studies, under half of the missing clones stem from an unresolved V gene, and the remainder is unexplained. This sample holds just under 65,000 clones; 70% to 90% were observed only once. The ten largest account for 9.8% of the sample. Sequences were derived from CD4+ or CD8+ T cells sorted from blood, sampled in a trial of the OX40 agonist ivuxolimab. All receptors derive from an adult with an advanced solid tumor such as melanoma, head and neck, liver or kidney cancer.

The J gene is TRBJ2-7, the V gene TRBV19, with TRBD1 matching over 7 bases. The V and J ends lost 5 bases and 3 bases, in that order; junction bases with no gene match: 4. In germline, CDR1 is LNHDA, CDR2 SQIVND (reference sequence). The CDR3 is 13 amino acids. CDR3 nucleotides: TGTGCCAGTAGTGGGCGACAGGGCTACGAGCAGTACTTC. This encodes CASSGRQGYEQYF.

The chain is built from TRBV2 and TRBJ2-2; no definite D call. CDR3 size: 13 residues. The V end was cut by 8 bases, the J end by 5 bases, with 12 bases between. Germline V gives CDR1 SNHLY, CDR2 FYNNEI. CDR3 DNA sequence: TGTGCCAGCGGGGAACAAAGAACCGGGGAGCTGTTTTTT. Its protein product is CASGEQRTGELFF.

The V and J genes are TRBV2 and TRBJ2-7; no clear D gene. Germline CDR1 and CDR2: SNHLY and FYNNEI. The CDR3 consists of 12 residues. With 3 bases removed from V and 3 bases from J, the gap between germline ends came to 6 bases. CDR3 nucleotides: TGTGCCAGCAGTGAGCGAGACTACGAGCAGTACTTC. Residues: CASSERDYEQYF.